A selection of T cell receptor beta chains follows, all from one sample in a study of T cell responses to AZD1222 COVID-19 vaccine. Sequenced by immunoSEQ multiplex PCR; TCRdb stores in-frame clones only, minus some. This sample yields some 49,000 clones, of which around nine tenths are seen a single time; roughly 1.1% belongs to the top ten. The sequencing here drew on peripheral blood, taken 28 days after the second AZD1222 dose. The receptors shown here come from an adult who received the AZD1222 COVID-19 vaccine. CDR3s include the opening cysteine and the closing phenylalanine or tryptophan. Fields, in order: D gene, J gene, V gene, clone size, CDR3 DNA, CDR3 protein. The D gene is left open where the match is weak. A clone size is listed for some rows: how often the clone was seen (once, few, many), or a class if it is expanded.

D gene: .
J gene: TRBJ2-3
V gene: TRBV12-3/TRBV12-4
clone size: .
CDR3 DNA: TGTGCCAGCAGTTTAGCGACAGATACGCAGTATTTT
CDR3 protein: CASSLATDTQYF

D gene: .
J gene: TRBJ1-1
V gene: TRBV3-1/TRBV3-2
clone size: once
CDR3 DNA: TGTGCCAGCAGCCACCGGGGCGGGCCCATGAACACTGAAGCTTTCTTT
CDR3 protein: CASSHRGGPMNTEAFF

D gene: TRBD2
J gene: TRBJ2-1
V gene: TRBV19
clone size: .
CDR3 DNA: TGTGCCAGTAGTAGAGGACTAGCGGGAAGGCCAGGGGAGCAGTTCTTC
CDR3 protein: CASSRGLAGRPGEQFF

D gene: TRBD1
J gene: TRBJ1-2
V gene: TRBV5-1
clone size: .
CDR3 DNA: TGCGCCAGCAGCTTGGAAGGGACAGGGGGATATGGCTACACCTTC
CDR3 protein: CASSLEGTGGYGYTF

D gene: TRBD1
J gene: TRBJ1-1
V gene: TRBV11-2
clone size: .
CDR3 DNA: TGTGCCAGCAGTCCGACAGGGGCCCATGACGCTTTCTTT
CDR3 protein: CASSPTGAHDAFF

D gene: TRBD1
J gene: TRBJ1-4
V gene: TRBV7-2
clone size: .
CDR3 DNA: TGTGCCAGCAGCCCCGGGACAGCGAATGAAAAACTGTTTTTT
CDR3 protein: CASSPGTANEKLFF

D gene: .
J gene: TRBJ2-5
V gene: TRBV5-1
clone size: .
CDR3 DNA: TGCGCCAGCAGCTTCCGGGAGGAGACCCAGTACTTC
CDR3 protein: CASSFREETQYF

D gene: TRBD1
J gene: TRBJ2-7
V gene: TRBV2
clone size: .
CDR3 DNA: TGTGCCAGCAGAGACAGGGGAAGAACCTACGAGCAGTACTTC
CDR3 protein: CASRDRGRTYEQYF

D gene: .
J gene: TRBJ2-2
V gene: TRBV6-4
clone size: .
CDR3 DNA: TGTGCCAGGGACAATGCCACCGGGGAGCTGTTTTTT
CDR3 protein: CARDNATGELFF

D gene: .
J gene: TRBJ2-3
V gene: TRBV30
clone size: .
CDR3 DNA: TGTGCCTGGAGCGAGGGGACAACTAGCACAGATACGCAGTATTTT
CDR3 protein: CAWSEGTTSTDTQYF

D gene: TRBD2
J gene: TRBJ2-1
V gene: TRBV5-1
clone size: .
CDR3 DNA: TGCGCCAGCAGCACCCGACAGAGTCCTAGCGGCAGTACCAATGAGCAGTTCTTC
CDR3 protein: CASSTRQSPSGSTNEQFF

D gene: .
J gene: TRBJ1-2
V gene: TRBV28
clone size: .
CDR3 DNA: TGTGCCAGCAGCCCATGGAACAACTATGGCTACACCTTC
CDR3 protein: CASSPWNNYGYTF

D gene: .
J gene: TRBJ2-2
V gene: TRBV4-1
clone size: .
CDR3 DNA: TGCGCCAGCAGCCAGGTCGCTAGCGTAGCCAACACCGGGGAGCTGTTTTTT
CDR3 protein: CASSQVASVANTGELFF

D gene: TRBD1
J gene: TRBJ2-1
V gene: TRBV6-5
clone size: .
CDR3 DNA: TGTGCCAGCAGCCCGACAGGGGCTTATGAGCAGTTCTTC
CDR3 protein: CASSPTGAYEQFF

D gene: .
J gene: TRBJ1-3
V gene: TRBV7-9
clone size: .
CDR3 DNA: TGTGCCAGCAGCTCCTCCTGGGGATATGCTGGAAACACCATATATTTT
CDR3 protein: CASSSSWGYAGNTIYF

D gene: .
J gene: TRBJ1-1
V gene: TRBV28
clone size: .
CDR3 DNA: TGTGCCAGCAGATCTAAAGGGGGGGATGCTTTCTTT
CDR3 protein: CASRSKGGDAFF

D gene: .
J gene: TRBJ2-7
V gene: TRBV27
clone size: .
CDR3 DNA: TGTGCCAGCAGGCCTAGCGCCGAGGAGGCCTACGAGCAGTACTTC
CDR3 protein: CASRPSAEEAYEQYF

D gene: TRBD2
J gene: TRBJ2-7
V gene: TRBV29-1
clone size: .
CDR3 DNA: TGCAGCGTCGGACTAGCGGGTGAGCAGTACTTC
CDR3 protein: CSVGLAGEQYF

D gene: TRBD1
J gene: TRBJ2-7
V gene: TRBV19
clone size: .
CDR3 DNA: TGTGCCAGTAGTACTGGGACAGGTCCGTCCAACGAGCAGTACTTC
CDR3 protein: CASSTGTGPSNEQYF

D gene: TRBD1
J gene: TRBJ1-5
V gene: TRBV11-2
clone size: .
CDR3 DNA: TGTGCCAGCAGCCCGGGACAGGGGGCGCGGCAGCCCCAGCATTTT
CDR3 protein: CASSPGQGARQPQHF

D gene: .
J gene: TRBJ1-5
V gene: TRBV5-1
clone size: .
CDR3 DNA: TGCGCCAGCAGCTCACAGGGAGTCTGGCAGCCCCAGCATTTT
CDR3 protein: CASSSQGVWQPQHF

D gene: TRBD1
J gene: TRBJ1-4
V gene: TRBV5-4
clone size: .
CDR3 DNA: TGTGCCAGCAGGCGTACAGGGGGCACTAATGAAAAACTGTTTTTT
CDR3 protein: CASRRTGGTNEKLFF

D gene: .
J gene: TRBJ2-5
V gene: TRBV12-5
clone size: .
CDR3 DNA: TGTGCTAGTGGTCTGATGGGGGGACAAGAGACCCAGTACTTC
CDR3 protein: CASGLMGGQETQYF

D gene: .
J gene: TRBJ1-5
V gene: TRBV28
clone size: once
CDR3 DNA: TGTGCCAGCAGTTTGCGGAACCAGCCCCAGCATTTT
CDR3 protein: CASSLRNQPQHF

D gene: .
J gene: TRBJ2-7
V gene: TRBV7-2
clone size: once
CDR3 DNA: TGTGCCAGCAGCTTTCAGACAGCCGGCGAGCAGTACTTC
CDR3 protein: CASSFQTAGEQYF

D gene: .
J gene: TRBJ1-2
V gene: TRBV6-5
clone size: .
CDR3 DNA: TGTGCCAGCAGCAGAGGCCCAGGGTCCGCGGGTGGCTACACCTTC
CDR3 protein: CASSRGPGSAGGYTF